This T cell receptor (beta chain) is from a study of blood T cell repertoires in COVID-19. Background on the study: Sources were T cells, B-cell-depleted T cells, or PBMCs; the material itself was cDNA or gDNA.

With 3 bases clipped from V and 5 bases from J, the junction kept 12 bases outside the gene matches. Germline CDR1 LGHDT, CDR2 YNNKEL (reference sequence). The CDR3 extends over 17 amino acids. In the source study's methods: Amplification of reference gene primers was used by the study to estimate nucleated cell counts. The table came from immunoSEQ multiplex PCR; TCRdb's copy has only in-frame clones and leaves some out. Clone size and V and J calls were adopted from that table, with D and trimming inferred from the DNA. The sample has approximately 83,000 clones; roughly 71% are singletons. The sequencing sample was made of peripheral blood. The chain couples TRBV3-1 (or the pseudogene TRBV3-2) to TRBJ2-3, with 9 nucleotides matching TRBD2. This receptor was obtained from a woman of 80 years or more with acute or convalescent COVID-19. In DNA, the CDR3 is TGTGCCAGCAGCCAGGGCGGGAGGGGCAGAAACAGAGATACGCAGTATTTT. This translates into CASSQGGRGRNRDTQYF.